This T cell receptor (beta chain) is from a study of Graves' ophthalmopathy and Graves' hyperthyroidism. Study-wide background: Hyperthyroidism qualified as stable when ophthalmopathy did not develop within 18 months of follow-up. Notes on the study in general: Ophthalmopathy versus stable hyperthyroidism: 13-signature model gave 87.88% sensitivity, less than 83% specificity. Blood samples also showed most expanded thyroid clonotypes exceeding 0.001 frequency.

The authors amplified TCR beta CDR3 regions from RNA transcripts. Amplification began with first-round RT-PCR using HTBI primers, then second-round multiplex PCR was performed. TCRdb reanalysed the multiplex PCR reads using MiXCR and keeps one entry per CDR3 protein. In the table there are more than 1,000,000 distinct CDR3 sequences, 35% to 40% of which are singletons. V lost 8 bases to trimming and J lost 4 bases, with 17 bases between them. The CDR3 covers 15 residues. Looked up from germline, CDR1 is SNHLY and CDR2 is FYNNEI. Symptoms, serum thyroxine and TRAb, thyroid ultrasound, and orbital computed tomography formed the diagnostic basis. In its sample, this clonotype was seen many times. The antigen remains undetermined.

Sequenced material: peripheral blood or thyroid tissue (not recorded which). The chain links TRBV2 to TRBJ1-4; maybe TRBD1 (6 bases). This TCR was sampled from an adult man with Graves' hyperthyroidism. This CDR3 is CASSDPGHYNEKLFF. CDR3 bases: TGTGCCAGCTCAGATCCGGGACACTATAATGAAAAACTGTTTTTT. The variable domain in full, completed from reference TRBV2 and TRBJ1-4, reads EPEVTQTPSHQVTQMGQEVILRCVPISNHLYFYWYRQILGQKVEFLVSFYNNEISEKSEIFDDQFSVERPDGSNFTLKIRSTKLEDSAMYFCASSDPGHYNEKLFFGSGTQLSVL.